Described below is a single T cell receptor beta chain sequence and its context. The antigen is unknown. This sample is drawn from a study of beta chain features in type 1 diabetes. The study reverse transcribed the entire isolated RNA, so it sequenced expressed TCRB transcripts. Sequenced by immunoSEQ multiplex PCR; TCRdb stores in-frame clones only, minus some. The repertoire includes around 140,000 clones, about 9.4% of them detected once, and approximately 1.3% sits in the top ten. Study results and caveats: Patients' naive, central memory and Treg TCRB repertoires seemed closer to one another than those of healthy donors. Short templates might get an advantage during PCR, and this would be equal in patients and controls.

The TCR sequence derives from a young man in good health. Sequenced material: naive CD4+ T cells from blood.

The CDR3 reads CASSPQGGNTEAFF. CDR3 DNA sequence: TGTGCCAGCAGCCCCCAAGGGGGGAACACTGAAGCTTTCTTT. This chain uses TRBV11-2 with TRBJ1-1, with D tentatively TRBD1 (6 bases). The ends were cut back, 5 bases at V and 1 base at J, with 11 bases in the middle. CDR1 and CDR2 (germline): SGHAT, FQNNGV. The CDR3 spans 14 residues.